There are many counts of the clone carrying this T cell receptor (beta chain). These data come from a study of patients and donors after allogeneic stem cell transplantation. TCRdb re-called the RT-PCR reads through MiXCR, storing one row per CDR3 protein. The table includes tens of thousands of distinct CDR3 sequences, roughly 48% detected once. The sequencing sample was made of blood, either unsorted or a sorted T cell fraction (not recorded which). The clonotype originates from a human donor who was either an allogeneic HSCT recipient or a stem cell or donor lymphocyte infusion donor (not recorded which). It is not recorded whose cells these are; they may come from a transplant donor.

The chain's CDR3 is CATSDTSGSNEQFF. CDR3 in DNA: TGTGCCACCAGTGATACTAGCGGGAGCAATGAGCAGTTCTTC. The chain recombines TRBV24-1 with TRBJ2-1, with TRBD2 matching 11 bases. V shed 3 bases, J shed 6 bases, and the junction held 0 bases outside the gene matches. Per the germline V gene, CDR1 is KGHDR and CDR2 is SFDVKD. This CDR3 region has 14 residues.